A selection of T cell receptor beta chains follows, all from one sample in a study of CD8 T cells in ankylosing spondylitis. Using its own MiXCR run on the 5' RACE reads, TCRdb lists one record per CDR3 protein. Among around 250,000 distinct CDR3 sequences listed, about 10% were seen once. Input material: blood, either unsorted or a sorted T cell fraction (not recorded which). These receptor sequences come from a male donor with ankylosing spondylitis or in good health (not recorded which). CDR3s include the opening cysteine and the closing phenylalanine or tryptophan. The D gene is left open where the match is weak. Rows may omit the clone size; those that give it use once, few, many or a size class.

d_gene: -
v_gene: TRBV5-5
abundance: few
j_gene: TRBJ1-5
CDR3aa: CASSFGRDNQPQHF
CDR3nt: TGTGCCAGCAGCTTCGGACGGGACAATCAGCCCCAGCATTTT

d_gene: -
v_gene: TRBV11-2
abundance: -
j_gene: TRBJ2-2
CDR3aa: CASSLERVSGELFF
CDR3nt: TGTGCCAGCAGCTTAGAACGCGTCTCCGGGGAGCTGTTTTTT

d_gene: -
v_gene: TRBV20-1
abundance: -
j_gene: TRBJ2-5
CDR3aa: CSARGYQVSETQYF
CDR3nt: TGCAGTGCTAGAGGATATCAAGTTTCGGAGACCCAGTACTTC

d_gene: -
v_gene: TRBV20-1
abundance: -
j_gene: TRBJ1-5
CDR3aa: CSALGGSGQPQHF
CDR3nt: TGCAGTGCTCTGGGGGGATCCGGTCAGCCCCAGCATTTT

d_gene: TRBD1
v_gene: TRBV5-1
abundance: many
j_gene: TRBJ1-2
CDR3aa: CASSLSTGVGYGYTF
CDR3nt: TGCGCCAGCAGCTTGTCGACAGGGGTTGGGTATGGCTACACCTTC

d_gene: TRBD1
v_gene: TRBV20-1
abundance: many
j_gene: TRBJ2-5
CDR3aa: CSDGTEETQYF
CDR3nt: TGCAGTGATGGGACAGAAGAGACCCAGTACTTC

d_gene: -
v_gene: TRBV20-1
abundance: -
j_gene: TRBJ2-3
CDR3aa: CSARGGDWTDTQYF
CDR3nt: TGCAGTGCTAGAGGGGGCGATTGGACAGATACGCAGTATTTT

d_gene: -
v_gene: TRBV27
abundance: few
j_gene: TRBJ2-5
CDR3aa: CASSLRSVQETQYF
CDR3nt: TGTGCCAGCAGTTTACGGTCCGTTCAAGAGACCCAGTACTTC

d_gene: -
v_gene: TRBV9
abundance: many
j_gene: TRBJ2-7
CDR3aa: CASSAEGHDEQYF
CDR3nt: TGTGCCAGCAGCGCCGAGGGGCACGACGAGCAGTACTTC

d_gene: -
v_gene: TRBV7-9
abundance: many
j_gene: TRBJ1-2
CDR3aa: CASSFSAGFWYGYTF
CDR3nt: TGTGCCAGCAGCTTCTCGGCAGGGTTTTGGTATGGCTACACCTTC

d_gene: -
v_gene: TRBV30
abundance: few
j_gene: TRBJ2-7
CDR3aa: CAWTSDSYEQYF
CDR3nt: TGTGCCTGGACTTCGGACAGCTACGAGCAGTACTTC

d_gene: -
v_gene: TRBV19
abundance: few
j_gene: TRBJ2-7
CDR3aa: CATASGGTDFGEQYF
CDR3nt: TGTGCCACCGCCTCGGGGGGGACAGACTTTGGGGAGCAGTACTTC

d_gene: -
v_gene: TRBV28
abundance: -
j_gene: TRBJ1-6
CDR3aa: CASRAHSGSYNSPLHF
CDR3nt: TGTGCCAGCAGAGCGCACTCCGGCTCCTATAATTCACCCCTCCACTTT

d_gene: TRBD2
v_gene: TRBV10-3
abundance: -
j_gene: TRBJ2-7
CDR3aa: CAISVTSGGYSYEQYF
CDR3nt: TGTGCCATCAGTGTGACTAGCGGGGGATACTCCTACGAGCAGTACTTC

d_gene: -
v_gene: TRBV5-5
abundance: -
j_gene: TRBJ1-1
CDR3aa: CASSWRAGEDGVNTEAFF
CDR3nt: TGTGCCAGCAGCTGGAGGGCAGGGGAGGATGGTGTGAACACTGAAGCTTTCTTT

d_gene: -
v_gene: TRBV12-3/TRBV12-4
abundance: many
j_gene: TRBJ1-6
CDR3aa: CASSFRGVTPLHF
CDR3nt: TGTGCCAGCAGTTTTCGGGGGGTTACACCCCTCCACTTT

d_gene: TRBD1
v_gene: TRBV7-2
abundance: -
j_gene: TRBJ1-1
CDR3aa: CASSLIGTDSEAFF
CDR3nt: TGTGCCAGCAGCTTAATTGGGACAGACTCTGAAGCTTTCTTT

d_gene: -
v_gene: TRBV5-6
abundance: many
j_gene: TRBJ1-3
CDR3aa: CASSLSRAGNTIYF
CDR3nt: TGTGCCAGCAGCCTATCGCGTGCTGGAAACACCATATATTTT

d_gene: -
v_gene: TRBV5-1
abundance: many
j_gene: TRBJ2-1
CDR3aa: CASSYGSSYNEQFF
CDR3nt: TGCGCCAGCAGCTATGGGAGCTCCTACAATGAGCAGTTCTTC